The 14 T cell receptor beta chains below come from one sample, sequenced in a study of blood T cell repertoires in COVID-19 (dated by TCRdb to 2018 to 2021). Library creation used the immunoSEQ multiplex PCR assay. TCRdb took this table from immuneACCESS and kept in-frame rearrangements with V and J called. Such tables lack part of the clones; where checked against another copy, unresolved V genes explain under half of the gap, and the rest is unexplained. This sample comprises 350,000 to 550,000 clones, approximately 90% of them detected only once. Over 4% of the sample is in the top ten clones. Sequencing was done on a sample of peripheral blood. These receptor sequences come from a woman aged 25 to 39 with acute or convalescent COVID-19.

V is TRBV19 and J is TRBJ2-3, with 7 bases that match TRBD1. The germline V gene encodes CDR1 LNHDA and CDR2 SQIVND (reference sequence). This CDR3 contains 15 residues. The trim removed 4 bases at V and 3 bases at J, leaving 7 bases unmatched. The CDR3 protein is CASSTGTAFTDTQYF. CDR3 bases: TGTGCCAGTAGTACTGGGACAGCTTTTACAGATACGCAGTATTTT.

The chain combines TRBV2 with TRBJ1-5, with TRBD1 matching 10 bases. V gave up 6 bases and J gave up 4 bases; unmatched junction bases: 6. The CDR3 is 15 residues long. Germline V gene lookup returns CDR1 SNHLY and CDR2 FYNNEI. The CDR3 DNA reads TGTGCCAGCAGGGGGGACAGGGGAATGAATCAGCCCCAGCATTTT. This codes for CASRGDRGMNQPQHF.

The chain recombines TRBV15 with TRBJ2-1; possible D gene TRBD2, 7 bases. Trimming pared 3 bases from V and 4 bases from J, leaving 22 bases between. CDR3 length equals 18 residues. CDR1 and CDR2 from the germline V gene are LNHNV and YYDKDF (reference sequence). Written as DNA, the CDR3 is TGTGCCACCAGCAGCCTTCGGGAGGTGGGGGGGGCTTACAATGAGCAGTTCTTC. It codes for CATSSLREVGGAYNEQFF.

This clone was found a few times. The chain employs TRBV6-1 and TRBJ2-7; no firm D call. Trimming cost V 2 bases and J 2 bases, with 7 bases left between them. The CDR3 is made up of 13 amino acids. The V gene's germline CDR1 is MNHNS and CDR2 SASEGT. The CDR3 nucleotides are TGTGCCAGCAGTGAATCTCTCCCCTACGAGCAGTACTTC. Protein product: CASSESLPYEQYF.

Here the CDR3 DNA reads TGTGCCAGCTCACCTTCCCCGGGGTTTGATGAAAAACTGTTTTTT. This translates into CASSPSPGFDEKLFF. V gene TRBV18 combines with J gene TRBJ1-4; no clear D gene. CDR3 length: 15 amino acids. Germline V gives CDR1 KGHSH, CDR2 LQKENI. V was shortened by 3 bases and J by 6 bases, with 14 bases between the two germline ends.

The chain combines TRBV7-9 with TRBJ2-3, with 7 bases lining up with TRBD1. V lost 6 bases and J lost 4; bases outside the gene matches: 13. The CDR3 totals 16 residues. Germline CDR1 is SEHNR and CDR2 is FQNEAQ (reference sequence). CDR3 in amino acids: CASSSGTAPHADTQYF. The CDR3 bases are TGTGCCAGCAGTTCCGGGACAGCTCCTCACGCAGATACGCAGTATTTT.

This clone occurred a few times. J is TRBJ2-1 and V is TRBV3-1 (or the pseudogene TRBV3-2); tentatively, D is TRBD1 (6 bases). Trimming pared 6 bases from V and 0 bases from J, leaving 12 bases between. Germline lookup yields CDR1 LGHDT and CDR2 YNNKEL (reference sequence). The CDR3 is 15 residues long. CDR3 amino acids: CASSRRGSSYNEQFF. The CDR3 bases are TGTGCCAGCAGTCGCAGGGGTAGCTCCTACAATGAGCAGTTCTTC.

J is TRBJ1-3 and V is TRBV5-1; 12 bases fit TRBD1. The germline gives CDR1 SGHRS, CDR2 YFSETQ. The V gene end was trimmed by 2 bases and the J gene end by 4 bases; junction bases not matched to a gene: 4. The length of the CDR3 is 16 residues. The CDR3 nucleotides are TGCGCCAGCAGCTTAACTGGGACAGGGGGCGGAAACACCATATATTTT. Protein product: CASSLTGTGGGNTIYF.

The gene calls are TRBV28 and TRBJ1-6, with D possibly TRBD1 on 6 matching bases. The V end was cut by 5 bases, the J end by 5 bases, with 13 bases between. This CDR3 spans 15 amino acids. Germline lookup yields CDR1 MDHEN and CDR2 SYDVKM. CDR3 sequence (DNA): TGTGCCAGCAGTATTCGACAGGCGAATAATTCACCCCTCCACTTT. It is translated as CASSIRQANNSPLHF.

The chain combines TRBV3-1 (or the pseudogene TRBV3-2) with TRBJ1-1, with a tentative D call TRBD1 (5 bases). The V gene's germline CDR1 is LGHDT and CDR2 YNNKEL (reference sequence). CDR3 length: 15 amino acids. Trimming stripped 0 bases from V and 5 bases from J, with 13 bases between. CDR3: CASSQEKGQRTEAFF. DNA of the CDR3: TGTGCCAGCAGCCAAGAAAAGGGGCAGAGGACTGAAGCTTTCTTT.

The chain uses TRBV5-1 and TRBJ1-2; TRBD1 aligns across 8 bases. The J segment lost 4 bases and the V segment lost 4 bases, leaving 12 bases of the junction unmatched. Per germline, CDR1 SGHRS and CDR2 YFSETQ. The CDR3 loop spans 16 amino acids. CDR3 nucleotides: TGCGCCAGCAGCCCTGGACAGGGCTTAAGTCGCTATGGCTACACCTTC. Its translation is CASSPGQGLSRYGYTF.

The J gene is TRBJ1-6, the V gene TRBV11-2; D possibly corresponds to TRBD1 (6 bases). Germline assignment: CDR1 SGHAT and CDR2 FQNNGV. The CDR3 runs 14 residues. The V end lost 3 bases, the J end lost 10 bases, and 13 bases lay between the germline ends. CDR3 amino acids: CASSLGAGDSPLHF. The DNA of the CDR3 is TGTGCCAGCAGCTTGGGGGCAGGGGACTCACCCCTCCACTTT. Complete variable domain (other parts from reference TRBV11-2 and TRBJ1-6): EAGVAQSPRYKIIEKRQSVAFWCNPISGHATLYWYQQILGQGPKLLIQFQNNGVVDDSQLPKDRFSAERLKGVDSTLKIQPAKLEDSAVYLCASSLGAGDSPLHFGNGTRLTVT.

The chain is built from TRBV7-3 and TRBJ1-5; a weak D match, TRBD1 (5 bases). Trimming pared 5 bases from V and 5 bases from J, leaving 10 bases between. The CDR3 is 13 amino acids. CDR1 and CDR2 (germline): SGHTA, FQGTGA. CDR3 protein: CASSMGPDQPQHF. The DNA for the CDR3 is TGTGCCAGCAGCATGGGGCCGGATCAGCCCCAGCATTTT.

The rearrangement links TRBV2 to TRBJ1-5; D is ambiguous. Trimming cost V 6 bases and J 8 bases, with 14 bases left between them. The germline V gene has CDR1 SNHLY and CDR2 FYNNEI. This CDR3 comprises 13 residues. The DNA of the CDR3 is TGTGCCAGCAGCACCCGTCTTAGCGAGCCCCAGCATTTT. Amino acid sequence: CASSTRLSEPQHF.